This T cell receptor (beta chain) derives from a study of blood T cell repertoires in COVID-19 (dated by TCRdb to about 2020). Study-level background: Collaborator samples came from the United States, Italy and Spain and covered acute and convalescent phases of COVID-19. The material from the prospective study consisted of cDNA or gDNA derived from T cells, B-cell-depleted T cells, or PBMCs. Deeply sampled blood TCRbeta repertoires from subjects exposed to, actively infected with, or recovered from COVID-19 were included in the dataset. A freely available public database, intended as a resource for researchers studying the immune response to SARS-CoV-2, is where the repertoires were released. The samples were drawn from two sources: the first 160 participants of the ongoing ImmuneRACE study, and 1,000 to 1,500 subjects contributed by 6 global collaborators. A de-identified subject ID, COVID-19 status, age in years and sex were almost always included in the sample metadata. Where available, HLA class I and class II types were taken from metadata supplied by the sample provider and were not determined by assay-based typing.

TCRbeta CDR3 regions were amplified from genomic DNA by means of the immunoSEQ Assay, a bias-controlled multiplex PCR. In the original analysis: The number of nucleated cells in each sample was estimated from the amplification of reference gene primers within the assay. To quantify the absolute abundance of each unique TCRbeta CDR3 rearrangement, sequence reads were collapsed and filtered. For each sample, productive Simpson clonality was calculated as the square root of Simpson's diversity index over productive rearrangements. TCRdb took this table from immuneACCESS and kept in-frame rearrangements with V and J called. Such tables lack part of the clones; where checked against another copy, unresolved V genes explain under half of the gap, and the rest is unexplained. The V and J calls and clone size come from that table; D and trimming were worked out from the DNA. The sample yields 200,000 or so clones; 86% were counted once. Around 3.5% of the sample comes from the top ten.

Unmatched junction bases come to 12, with V trimmed by 1 base and J by 8 bases. From cysteine to phenylalanine, the CDR3 is 16 amino acids long. Only the CDR3 DNA stays, 48 bases, in frame from base 1. CDR1 SGHTA and CDR2 FQGNSA were looked up in the germline V gene. Broad study findings and their caveats: The quantity of clinical and demographic metadata differed by source and by participant and was supplied without curation.

About this clone itself: Its antigen specificity is not known. One base away there is no much larger clone; base qualities are not given.

Participants in the prospective study were aged roughly 18 to 100 years, lived in 24 United States geographic areas, and enrolled through a virtual design. To assign participants to cohorts, the prospective study relied on clinical history that participants themselves reported in a screening survey and a study questionnaire. In the prospective study, mobile phlebotomists collected whole blood, serum and a nasopharyngeal or oropharyngeal swab from each participant. Additional blood draws and questionnaires over an approximately 2-month period could optionally be provided by prospective study participants. Before DNA extraction, prospective study blood samples were shipped either frozen or at room temperature.

The rearrangement joined TRBV7-2 to TRBJ1-2; a stretch of 8 junction bases matches TRBD1. Sequencing input: PBMCs or T cells enriched from blood (not recorded which). This TCR was recovered from a woman between 40 and 55 years old with acute COVID-19. The base sequence is TGTGCCAGCAGCTTAGGGGTCCGGACAGGGTGGCTGGGCTACACCTTC. It is translated as CASSLGVRTGWLGYTF.